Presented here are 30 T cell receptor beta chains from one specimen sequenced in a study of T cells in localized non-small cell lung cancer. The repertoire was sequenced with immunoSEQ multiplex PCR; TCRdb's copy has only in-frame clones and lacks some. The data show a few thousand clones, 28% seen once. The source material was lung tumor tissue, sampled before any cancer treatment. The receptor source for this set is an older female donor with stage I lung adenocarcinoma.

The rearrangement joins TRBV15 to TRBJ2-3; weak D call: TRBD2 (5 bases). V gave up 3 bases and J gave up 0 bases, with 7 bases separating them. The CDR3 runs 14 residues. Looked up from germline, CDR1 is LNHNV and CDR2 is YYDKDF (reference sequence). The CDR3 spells CATSRDLSTDTQYF. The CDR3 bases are TGTGCCACCAGCAGGGACTTAAGCACAGATACGCAGTATTTT.

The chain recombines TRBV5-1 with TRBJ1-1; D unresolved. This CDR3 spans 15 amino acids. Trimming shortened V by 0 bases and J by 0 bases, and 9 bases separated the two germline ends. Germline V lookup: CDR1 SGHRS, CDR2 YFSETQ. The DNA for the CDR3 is TGCGCCAGCAGCTTGGGTCCAAAGGTGAACACTGAAGCTTTCTTT. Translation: CASSLGPKVNTEAFF.

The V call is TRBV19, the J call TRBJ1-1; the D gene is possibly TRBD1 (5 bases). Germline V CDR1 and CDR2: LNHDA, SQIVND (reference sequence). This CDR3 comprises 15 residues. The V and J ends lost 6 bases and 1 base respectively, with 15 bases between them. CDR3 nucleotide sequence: TGTGCCAGTAGCTCTCTCTCTGGGGGGAACACTGAAGCTTTCTTT. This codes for CASSSLSGGNTEAFF.

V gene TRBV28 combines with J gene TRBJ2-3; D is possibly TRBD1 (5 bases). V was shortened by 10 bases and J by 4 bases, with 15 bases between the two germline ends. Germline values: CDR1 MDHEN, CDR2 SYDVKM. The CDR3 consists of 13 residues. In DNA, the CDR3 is TGTGCCACCCGCGCTTGGGGCTCAGATACGCAGTATTTT. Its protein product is CATRAWGSDTQYF.

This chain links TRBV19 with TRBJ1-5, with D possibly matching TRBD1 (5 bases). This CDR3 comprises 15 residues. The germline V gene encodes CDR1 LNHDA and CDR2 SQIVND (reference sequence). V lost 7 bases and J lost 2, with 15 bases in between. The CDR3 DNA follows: TGTGCCAGTACGGTGGGCAGGGTGGGCAATCAGCCCCAGCATTTT. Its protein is CASTVGRVGNQPQHF.

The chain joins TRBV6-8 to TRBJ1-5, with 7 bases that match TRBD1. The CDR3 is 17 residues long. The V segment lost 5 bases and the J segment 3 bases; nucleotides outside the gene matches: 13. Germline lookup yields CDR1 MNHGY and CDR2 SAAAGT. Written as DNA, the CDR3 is TGTGCCAGCAGTAGTAAGAACTACAGGGGTATCAATCAGCCCCAGCATTTT. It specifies CASSSKNYRGINQPQHF.

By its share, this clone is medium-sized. CDR3 bases: TGTGCCAGCAGCCCGCGGACAGGGATGAACTATGGCTACACCTTC. Translating it yields CASSPRTGMNYGYTF. V usage is TRBV11-3 and J usage is TRBJ1-2, with 8 positions matching TRBD1. The V and J ends lost 5 bases and 2 bases, in that order; junction bases with no gene match: 7. Germline lookup yields CDR1 SGHNT and CDR2 YENEEA. The length of the CDR3 is 15 residues.

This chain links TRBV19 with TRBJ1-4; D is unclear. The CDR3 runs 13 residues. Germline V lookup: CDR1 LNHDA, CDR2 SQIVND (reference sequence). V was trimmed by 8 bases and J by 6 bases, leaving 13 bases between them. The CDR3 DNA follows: TGTGCCAGTGGACCCACCCGGGATGAAAAACTGTTTTTT. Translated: CASGPTRDEKLFF. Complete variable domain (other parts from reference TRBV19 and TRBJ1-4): DGGITQSPKYLFRKEGQNVTLSCEQNLNHDAMYWYRQDPGQGLRLIYYSQIVNDFQKGDIAEGYSVSREKKESFPLTVTSAQKNPTAFYLCASGPTRDEKLFFGSGTQLSVL.

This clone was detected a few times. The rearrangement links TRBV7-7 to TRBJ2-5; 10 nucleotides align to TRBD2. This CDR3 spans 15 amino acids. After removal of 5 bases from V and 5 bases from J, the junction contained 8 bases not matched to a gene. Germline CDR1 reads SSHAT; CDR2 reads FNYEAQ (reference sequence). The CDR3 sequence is CASSGQAGGWETQYF. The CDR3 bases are TGTGCCAGCAGCGGCCAAGCGGGAGGGTGGGAGACCCAGTACTTC.

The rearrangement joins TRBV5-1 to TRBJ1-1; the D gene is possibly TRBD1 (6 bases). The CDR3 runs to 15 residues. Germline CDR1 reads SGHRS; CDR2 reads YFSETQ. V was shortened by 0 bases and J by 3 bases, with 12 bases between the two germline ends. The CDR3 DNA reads TGCGCCAGCAGCTTGGGTGCAGGGGCGGACACTGAAGCTTTCTTT. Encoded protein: CASSLGAGADTEAFF.

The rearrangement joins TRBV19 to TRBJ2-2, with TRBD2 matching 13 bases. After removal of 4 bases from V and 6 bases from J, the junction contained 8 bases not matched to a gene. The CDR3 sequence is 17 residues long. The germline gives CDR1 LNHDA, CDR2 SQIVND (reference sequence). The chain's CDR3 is CASSRKLAGGPPGELFF. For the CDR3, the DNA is TGTGCCAGTAGTAGGAAACTAGCGGGAGGGCCCCCCGGGGAGCTGTTTTTT.

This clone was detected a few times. The CDR3 loop reads CASSPFVPTMLYNEQFF. CDR3 in DNA: TGTGCCAGCAGTCCTTTTGTTCCAACCATGCTCTACAATGAGCAGTTCTTC. The chain employs TRBV6-8 and TRBJ2-1; D uncertain. Germline V gene sequence: CDR1 MNHGY, CDR2 SAAAGT. The CDR3 is 17 amino acids. V was shortened by 5 bases and J by 3 bases, with 20 bases between the two germline ends.

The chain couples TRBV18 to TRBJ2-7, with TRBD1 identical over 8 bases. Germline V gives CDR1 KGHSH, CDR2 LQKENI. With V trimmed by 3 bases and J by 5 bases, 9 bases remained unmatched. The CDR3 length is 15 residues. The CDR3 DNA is TGTGCCAGCTCACCTCTCCGGGACAGGATCCACGAGCAGTACTTC. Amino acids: CASSPLRDRIHEQYF.

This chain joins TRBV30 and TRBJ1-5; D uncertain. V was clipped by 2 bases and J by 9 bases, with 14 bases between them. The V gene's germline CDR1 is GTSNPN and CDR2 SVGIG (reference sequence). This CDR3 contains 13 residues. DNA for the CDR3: TGTGCCTGGAGTCATGAAGCGCGGGGGCCCCAGCATTTT. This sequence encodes CAWSHEARGPQHF. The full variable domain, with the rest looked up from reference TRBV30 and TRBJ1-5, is SQTIHQWPATLVQPVGSPLSLECTVEGTSNPNLYWYRQAAGRGLQLLFYSVGIGQISSEVPQNLSASRPQDRQFILSSKKLLLSDSGFYLCAWSHEARGPQHFGDGTRLSIL.

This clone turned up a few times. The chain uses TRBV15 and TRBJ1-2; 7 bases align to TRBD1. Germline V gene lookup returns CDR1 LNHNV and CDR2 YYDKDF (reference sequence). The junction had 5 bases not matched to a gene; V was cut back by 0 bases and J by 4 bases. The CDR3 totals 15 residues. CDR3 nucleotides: TGTGCCACCAGCAGAGAAATAGGGGGCGCCTATGGCTACACCTTC. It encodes CATSREIGGAYGYTF.

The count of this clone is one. CDR3 bases: TGCGCCAGCAGCTTGGGGTCCGGGCCCCTGAACACTGAAGCTTTCTTT. Its translation: CASSLGSGPLNTEAFF. V and J are TRBV5-1 and TRBJ1-1; D gene uncertain. The CDR3 contains 16 residues. The V gene's germline CDR1 is SGHRS and CDR2 YFSETQ. V lost 0 bases, J lost 0 bases, and 12 bases lay in between.

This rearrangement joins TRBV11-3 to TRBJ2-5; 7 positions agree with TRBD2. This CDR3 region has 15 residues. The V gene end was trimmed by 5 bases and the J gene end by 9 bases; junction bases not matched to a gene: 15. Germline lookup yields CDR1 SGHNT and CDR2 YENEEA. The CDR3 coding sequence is TGTGCCAGCAGCCCCCCGGCTAGCGGTCCGGGGGCCCAGTACTTC. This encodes CASSPPASGPGAQYF.

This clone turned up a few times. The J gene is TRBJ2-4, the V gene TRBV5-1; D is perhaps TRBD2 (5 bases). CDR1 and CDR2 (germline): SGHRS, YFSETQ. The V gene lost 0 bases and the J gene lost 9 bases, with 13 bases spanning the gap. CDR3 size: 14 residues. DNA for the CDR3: TGCGCCAGCAGCTTGGGGAGTAGCGAGTCCATTCAGTACTTC. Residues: CASSLGSSESIQYF. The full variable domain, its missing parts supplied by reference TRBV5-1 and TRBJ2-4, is KAGVTQTPRYLIKTRGQQVTLSCSPISGHRSVSWYQQTPGQGLQFLFEYFSETQRNKGNFPGRFSGRQFSNSRSEMNVSTLELGDSALYLCASSLGSSESIQYFGAGTRLSVL.

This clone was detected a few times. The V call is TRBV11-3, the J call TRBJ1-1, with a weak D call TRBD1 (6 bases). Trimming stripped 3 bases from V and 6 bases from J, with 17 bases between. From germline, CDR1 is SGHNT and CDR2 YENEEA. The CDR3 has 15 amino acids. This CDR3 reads CASSLANRAHPEAFF. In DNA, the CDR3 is TGTGCCAGCAGCTTGGCCAACAGGGCCCACCCTGAAGCTTTCTTT.

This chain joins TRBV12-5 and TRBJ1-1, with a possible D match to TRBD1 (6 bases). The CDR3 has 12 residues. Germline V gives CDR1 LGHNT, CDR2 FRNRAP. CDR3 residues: CATGRGGTEAFF. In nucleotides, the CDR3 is TGTGCCACCGGAAGGGGGGGTACTGAAGCTTTCTTT.

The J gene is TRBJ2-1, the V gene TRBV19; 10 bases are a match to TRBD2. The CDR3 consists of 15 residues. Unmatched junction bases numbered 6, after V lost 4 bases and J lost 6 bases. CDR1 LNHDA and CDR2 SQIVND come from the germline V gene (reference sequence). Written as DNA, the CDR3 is TGTGCCAGTAGTACCTCTAGCGGGAGTTTCAATGAGCAGTTCTTC. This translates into CASSTSSGSFNEQFF.

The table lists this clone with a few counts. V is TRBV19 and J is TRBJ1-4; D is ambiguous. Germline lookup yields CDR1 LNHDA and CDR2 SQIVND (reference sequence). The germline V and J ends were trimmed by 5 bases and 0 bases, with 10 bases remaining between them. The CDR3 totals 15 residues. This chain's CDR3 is CASSVRVATNEKLFF. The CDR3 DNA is TGTGCCAGTAGTGTTCGAGTTGCAACTAATGAAAAACTGTTTTTT.

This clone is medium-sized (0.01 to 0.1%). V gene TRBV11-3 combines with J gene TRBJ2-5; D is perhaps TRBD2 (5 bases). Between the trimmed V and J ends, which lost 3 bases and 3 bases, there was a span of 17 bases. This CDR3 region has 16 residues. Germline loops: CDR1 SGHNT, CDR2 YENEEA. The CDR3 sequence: CASSLARGDGEETQYF. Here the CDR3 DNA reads TGTGCCAGCAGCTTGGCCCGGGGTGACGGAGAAGAGACCCAGTACTTC. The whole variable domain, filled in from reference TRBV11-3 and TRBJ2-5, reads EAGVVQSPRYKIIEKKQPVAFWCNPISGHNTLYWYLQNLGQGPELLIRYENEEAVDDSQLPKDRFSAERLKGVDSTLKIQPAELGDSAVYLCASSLARGDGEETQYFGPGTRLLVL.

The CDR3 sequence is CASQGATSLYNEQFF. The CDR3 nucleotides are TGCGCCAGTCAGGGGGCGACTAGCCTCTACAATGAGCAGTTCTTC. This chain connects TRBV5-1 to TRBJ2-1; D is possibly TRBD1 (8 bases). V was shortened by 8 bases and J by 3 bases, with 18 bases between the two germline ends. The length of the CDR3 is 15 residues. Germline CDR1 and CDR2: SGHRS and YFSETQ.

CDR3 sequence: CASGPPPGTRQPQHF. The CDR3 DNA sequence: TGTGCCAGTGGCCCCCCTCCAGGGACGCGTCAGCCCCAGCATTTT. The V gene is TRBV19, the J gene TRBJ1-5, with a tentative D call TRBD1 (5 bases). Trimming removed 8 bases from V and 6 bases from J, with 20 bases in between. CDR3 length: 15 residues. Germline loops: CDR1 LNHDA, CDR2 SQIVND (reference sequence).

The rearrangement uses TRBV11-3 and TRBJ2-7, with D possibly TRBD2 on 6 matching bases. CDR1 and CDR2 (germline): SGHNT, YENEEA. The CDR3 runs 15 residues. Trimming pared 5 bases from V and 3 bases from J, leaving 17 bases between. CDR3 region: CASSPRWGVSYEQYV. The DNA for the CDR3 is TGTGCCAGCAGCCCCCGGTGGGGGGTTAGCTACGAGCAGTACGTC.

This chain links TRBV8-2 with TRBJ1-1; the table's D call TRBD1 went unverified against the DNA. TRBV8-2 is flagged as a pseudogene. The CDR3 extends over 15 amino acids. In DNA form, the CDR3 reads TGTGCCAGCAGTCCCGGCCCAGGCAGGGGCACTGAAGCTTTCTTT. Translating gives CASSPGPGRGTEAFF.

The CDR3, as DNA: TGTGCCAGCAGGGCATGGACAGGGTTAAGCGGGAGGGTTGGTGCAGATACGCAGTATTTT. Encoded protein: CASRAWTGLSGRVGADTQYF. The genes are TRBV6-8 and TRBJ2-3; 10 bases fit TRBD2. V gave up 6 bases and J gave up 4 bases; unmatched junction bases: 22. Germline V gene lookup returns CDR1 MNHGY and CDR2 SAAAGT. This CDR3 spans 20 amino acids.

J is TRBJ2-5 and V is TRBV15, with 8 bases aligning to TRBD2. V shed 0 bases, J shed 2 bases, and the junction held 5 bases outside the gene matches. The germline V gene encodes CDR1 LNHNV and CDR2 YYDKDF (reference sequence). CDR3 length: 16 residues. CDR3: CATSREGSGIQETQYF. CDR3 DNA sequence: TGTGCCACCAGCAGAGAAGGTAGCGGGATACAAGAGACCCAGTACTTC.

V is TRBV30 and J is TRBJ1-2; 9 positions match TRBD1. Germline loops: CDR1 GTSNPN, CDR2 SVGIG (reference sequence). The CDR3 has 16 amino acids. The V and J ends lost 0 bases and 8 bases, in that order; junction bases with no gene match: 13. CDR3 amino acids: CAWSVRLGTGIAGYTF. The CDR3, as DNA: TGTGCCTGGAGTGTACGGCTTGGGACAGGGATAGCAGGCTACACCTTC.